This passage covers 23 T cell receptor beta chains from one sample sequenced in a study of cytomegalovirus exposure and HLA in healthy donors. The PCR contained 60 Vbeta and 13 Jbeta primers. Sequencing used immunoSEQ multiplex PCR; TCRdb keeps in-frame clones, though not all of them. The sample consists of under 110,000 clones, roughly 71% of them appearing once. Input material: PBMCs. The receptor source for this set is a man aged 50 to 59 in good health and CMV-seronegative.

The genes are TRBV19 and TRBJ2-2; 8 nucleotides line up with TRBD1. V shed 4 bases, J shed 8 bases, and the junction held 6 bases outside the gene matches. Looked up from germline, CDR1 is LNHDA and CDR2 is SQIVND (reference sequence). The CDR3 has 14 residues. The CDR3 nucleotides read TGTGCCAGTAGTACCGGACAGGGAGCGGGGGAGCTGTTTTTT. It codes for CASSTGQGAGELFF.

The chain joins TRBV7-2 to TRBJ2-5, with 10 bases matching TRBD2. The J segment lost 2 bases and the V segment lost 0 bases, leaving 3 bases of the junction unmatched. The CDR3 spans 16 residues. CDR1 and CDR2 from the germline V gene are SGHTA and FQGNSA. The CDR3, as DNA: TGTGCCAGCAGCTTAGCCGGTAGCGGGGGGCAAGAGACCCAGTACTTC. Its translation: CASSLAGSGGQETQYF.

This rearrangement joins TRBV5-5 to TRBJ1-2, with D perhaps matching TRBD1 (6 bases). Between the trimmed V and J ends, which lost 6 bases and 5 bases, there was a span of 14 bases. Germline CDR1 reads SGHKS; CDR2 reads YYEKEE (reference sequence). The CDR3 totals 13 residues. In DNA, the CDR3 is TGTGCCAGCATCCCGGACAGCAAATATGGCTACACCTTC. Translating gives CASIPDSKYGYTF.

The chain carries TRBV28 and TRBJ1-5; the D gene is possibly TRBD1 (5 bases). CDR3 length equals 14 residues. Germline values: CDR1 MDHEN, CDR2 SYDVKM. Trimming took off 5 bases at V and 7 bases at J, with 15 bases between the two ends. Here the CDR3 DNA reads TGTGCCAGCAGTCGGGGGAGGGTCGACCAGCCCCAGCATTTT. This sequence encodes CASSRGRVDQPQHF.

The CDR3 is CASSFGLAGSYEQYF. The CDR3 DNA reads as TGTGCCAGCAGCTTCGGACTAGCGGGGTCCTACGAGCAGTACTTC. This chain connects TRBV5-8 to TRBJ2-7; 12 bases line up with TRBD2. Germline-derived CDR1 and CDR2 are SGHTS and YDEGEE. The CDR3 is made up of 15 amino acids. Unmatched junction bases numbered 1, after V lost 2 bases and J lost 1 base.

V is TRBV6-1 and J is TRBJ2-2; no definite D call. Germline CDR1 MNHNS, CDR2 SASEGT. Trimming removed 7 bases at V and 1 base at J, with 10 bases between. There are 14 residues in the CDR3. The CDR3 is CASKAYGNTGELFF. For the CDR3, the DNA is TGTGCCAGCAAAGCATACGGGAACACCGGGGAGCTGTTTTTT.

The chain is built from TRBV4-2 and TRBJ2-7; D not resolved. CDR1 is LGHNA, CDR2 YNFKEQ, per germline. CDR3 length: 15 amino acids. Trimming took off 0 bases at V and 0 bases at J, with 9 bases between the two ends. The CDR3, as DNA: TGTGCCAGCAGCCAAGATATGACATACTCCTACGAGCAGTACTTC. It encodes CASSQDMTYSYEQYF.

This rearrangement joins TRBV14 to TRBJ1-1; D unresolved. Per the germline V gene, CDR1 is SGHDN and CDR2 is FVKESK. V was shortened by 0 bases and J by 4 bases, with 6 bases between the two germline ends. The CDR3 is 13 residues long. The CDR3 bases are TGTGCCAGCAGCCAAGACCGGGTCACTGAAGCTTTCTTT. It codes for CASSQDRVTEAFF.

This chain connects TRBV6-1 to TRBJ2-3, with 7 bases identical to TRBD1. The CDR3 contains 14 residues. The ends lost 8 bases at V and 6 bases at J; junction bases unmatched: 11. CDR1 and CDR2 (germline): MNHNS, SASEGT. In DNA, the CDR3 is TGTGCCAGCGGGGACAGAGGGTCTTCCGATACGCAGTATTTT. It codes for CASGDRGSSDTQYF.

This clone was recorded a few times. The V gene is TRBV6-5, the J gene TRBJ2-1, with TRBD2 identical over 7 bases. The germline CDR1 and CDR2 sequences are MNHEY and SVGAGI. The CDR3 runs 13 residues. With V trimmed by 7 bases and J by 3 bases, 3 bases remained unmatched. The CDR3 reads CASTSSGYNEQFF. The DNA for the CDR3 is TGTGCCAGCACGTCTAGCGGCTACAATGAGCAGTTCTTC.

The chain joins TRBV7-9 to TRBJ1-1; 8 bases align to TRBD1. Trimming cost V 5 bases and J 8 bases; bases outside gene matches: 4. CDR1 and CDR2 from the germline V gene are SEHNR and FQNEAQ (reference sequence). This CDR3 contains 12 residues. The CDR3 protein is CASSPTGEEAFF. The CDR3 DNA reads as TGTGCCAGCAGCCCGACAGGGGAAGAAGCTTTCTTT.

This chain joins TRBV19 and TRBJ1-1; the D is unclear. From germline, CDR1 is LNHDA and CDR2 SQIVND (reference sequence). The V gene lost 1 base and the J gene lost 3 bases, with 9 bases spanning the gap. CDR3 length: 14 amino acids. As DNA, the CDR3 is TGTGCCAGTAGTATAGGTGGGAGTTACACTGAAGCTTTCTTT. Protein: CASSIGGSYTEAFF. The full variable domain, with the rest looked up from reference TRBV19 and TRBJ1-1, is DGGITQSPKYLFRKEGQNVTLSCEQNLNHDAMYWYRQDPGQGLRLIYYSQIVNDFQKGDIAEGYSVSREKKESFPLTVTSAQKNPTAFYLCASSIGGSYTEAFFGQGTRLTVV.

The V call is TRBV2, the J call TRBJ2-7, with TRBD1 identical over 8 bases. The V segment lost 3 bases and the J segment 6 bases; nucleotides outside the gene matches: 4. The CDR3 runs to 13 residues. Germline loops: CDR1 SNHLY, CDR2 FYNNEI. CDR3 loop: CASSDGQGPEQYF. In DNA form, the CDR3 reads TGTGCCAGCAGTGACGGACAGGGTCCCGAGCAGTACTTC.

The chain recombines TRBV6-1 with TRBJ1-4, with 7 bases that match TRBD1. The CDR3 is 13 amino acids. With 4 bases clipped from V and 6 bases from J, the junction kept 2 bases outside the gene matches. Per germline, CDR1 MNHNS and CDR2 SASEGT. CDR3 sequence (DNA): TGTGCCAGCAGTGTTGACAGGGATGAAAAACTGTTTTTT. The encoded protein is CASSVDRDEKLFF.

V gene TRBV25-1 combines with J gene TRBJ2-2; the match to TRBD2 covers 7 bases. The CDR3 contains 13 residues. The V gene end was trimmed by 5 bases and the J gene end by 7 bases; junction bases not matched to a gene: 4. Germline CDR1 and CDR2: MGHDK and SYGVNS. CDR3 in amino acids: CASSSGTLGELFF. CDR3 DNA sequence: TGTGCCAGCAGTAGCGGGACTCTCGGGGAGCTGTTTTTT.

The chain couples TRBV15 to TRBJ1-5, with D maybe TRBD1 (5 bases). Germline V gene sequence: CDR1 LNHNV, CDR2 YYDKDF (reference sequence). The CDR3 spans 14 residues. Trimming stripped 8 bases from V and 0 bases from J, with 11 bases between. The chain's CDR3 is CATAVGDSNQPQHF. CDR3 bases: TGTGCCACCGCGGTAGGGGATAGCAATCAGCCCCAGCATTTT.

A note on this clone: Its ends do not fully match the called genes, so a read error is possible. The rearrangement uses TRBV2 and TRBJ1-1; D is possibly TRBD1 (5 bases). The germline V gene encodes CDR1 SNHLY and CDR2 FYNNEI. This CDR3 comprises 15 residues. CDR3 loop: CVSRSGWGGDTEAFF. CDR3 sequence (DNA): TGTGTCAGCAGATCCGGATGGGGGGGGGACACTGAAGCTTTCTTT.

The chain couples TRBV7-2 to TRBJ2-1, with D possibly matching TRBD2 (6 bases). The V gene's germline CDR1 is SGHTA and CDR2 FQGNSA. V was clipped by 2 bases and J by 6 bases, with 14 bases between them. This CDR3 is 15 amino acids long. CDR3: CASSLTGTPPNEQFF. In nucleotides, the CDR3 is TGTGCCAGCAGCTTAACCGGGACTCCTCCCAATGAGCAGTTCTTC.

The chain has TRBV9 and TRBJ2-2; 11 bases are a match to TRBD2. The length of the CDR3 is 16 residues. Germline V lookup: CDR1 SGDLS, CDR2 YYNGEE. V shed 0 bases, J shed 9 bases, and the junction held 7 bases outside the gene matches. CDR3 DNA: TGTGCCAGCAGCGTAGGGAGAACTAGCGGGAGATGGGAGCTGTTTTTT. Translated: CASSVGRTSGRWELFF.

This clone turned up a few times. The CDR3 coding sequence is TGTGCCAGCAGTTTATCCAGTCAGGGGGCGTGGAATGAGCAGTTCTTC. It yields the protein CASSLSSQGAWNEQFF. J is TRBJ2-1 and V is TRBV27; 8 nucleotides line up with TRBD1. The ends lost 0 bases at V and 7 bases at J; junction bases unmatched: 8. This CDR3 has 16 amino acids. The germline gives CDR1 MNHEY, CDR2 SMNVEV (reference sequence).

The chain uses TRBV11-1 and TRBJ2-1; D gene ambiguous. The CDR3 runs 12 residues. Germline V gene sequence: CDR1 SGHAT, CDR2 FQDESV (reference sequence). V dropped 2 bases and J dropped 6 bases, with 5 bases sitting between them. CDR3 DNA sequence: TGTGCCAGCAGCTTACTGGCCAATGAGCAGTTCTTC. It is translated as CASSLLANEQFF. The variable domain in full, completed from reference TRBV11-1 and TRBJ2-1, reads EAEVAQSPRYKITEKSQAVAFWCDPISGHATLYWYRQILGQGPELLVQFQDESVVDDSQLPKDRFSAERLKGVDSTLKIQPAELGDSAMYLCASSLLANEQFFGPGTRLTVL.

This clone was detected a few times. The chain joins TRBV27 to TRBJ2-4; D uncertain. The V gene lost 0 bases and the J gene lost 0 bases, with 6 bases spanning the gap. Per the germline V gene, CDR1 is MNHEY and CDR2 is SMNVEV (reference sequence). The CDR3 runs to 15 residues. The CDR3 protein is CASSLSFRAKNIQYF. The DNA of the CDR3 is TGTGCCAGCAGTTTATCTTTTCGAGCCAAAAACATTCAGTACTTC.

The V and J genes are TRBV7-9 and TRBJ2-2; 7 bases are a match to TRBD1. CDR3 length: 16 amino acids. The germline gives CDR1 SEHNR, CDR2 FQNEAQ (reference sequence). The ends lost 0 bases at V and 6 bases at J; junction bases unmatched: 7. The CDR3 DNA is TGTGCCAGCAGCTTAGCGACAGGGCTAATGGCCGGGGAGCTGTTTTTT. This translates into CASSLATGLMAGELFF. The entire variable domain, with the rest obtained from reference TRBV7-9 and TRBJ2-2, is as follows: DTGVSQNPRHKITKRGQNVTFRCDPISEHNRLYWYRQTLGQGPEFLTYFQNEAQLEKSRLLSDRFSAERPKGSFSTLEIQRTEQGDSAMYLCASSLATGLMAGELFFGEGSRLTVL.